The clone carrying this TCR beta chain was seen at least ten times. Its antigen is unknown. This record comes from a study of molecular identifiers for immune sequencing clone quantification. Naive CD8 libraries came from about 20,000 to 1,000,000 sorted cells with 10%, 30% or 50% RNA. Notes on the study in general: Spiked Jurkat TCR RNA equivalent to one cell was reportedly detectable in approximately 1 million naive cells. Whereas clones above 20 RNA copies held under 1% of naive-cell molecules, they held over 97% of effector molecules.

CDR3 length: 13 residues. CDR1 and CDR2 (germline): MGHDK, SYGVNS. Trimming took 10 bases from V and 1 from J, leaving 14 bases between them. MiXCR, applied by TCRdb to the PCR reads, yields one record per CDR3 protein. The profile shows approximately 320,000 distinct CDR3 sequences, over 20% of them singletons. Specimen: naive CD8+ T cells from blood, with Jurkat cell RNA spiked in. The subset was: FACS-sorted CD8+CD4-CCR7+CD45RA+ naive T cells. The sequence was obtained from a human donor in good health. Some libraries in this study had Jurkat cell RNA spiked in. The chain couples TRBV25-1 to TRBJ2-7; TRBD2 might be the D (5 bases). The CDR3 region is CAILDGDSYEQYF. Written as DNA, the CDR3 is TGTGCCATCCTAGACGGGGATTCCTACGAGCAGTACTTC.